The source of this TCR beta chain is a study of control samples from healthy donors and cancer patients. Some clones are missing from TCRdb's copy, which holds only in-frame ones; the method was immunoSEQ multiplex PCR. In the table there are 94,000 or so clones, about four fifths of which are singletons. V trimming: 5 bases; J trimming: 3 bases; junction bases outside the gene matches: 7. Germline CDR1 reads SGHTA; CDR2 reads FQGTGA. The CDR3 is 15 residues long. This sequence was found in an older man with lung cancer. Material for sequencing was PBMCs. The chain links TRBV7-3 to TRBJ2-3, with 8 bases lining up with TRBD2. CDR3 nucleotide sequence: TGTGCCAGCAGCCTAGGGGCGGGGGGAACAGATACGCAGTATTTT. Translation: CASSLGAGGTDTQYF.